The source of this TCR beta chain is a study of cytomegalovirus exposure and HLA in healthy donors. PCR primers comprised 60 Vbeta and 13 Jbeta primers. Data came from immunoSEQ multiplex PCR; TCRdb stores just in-frame clones and leaves some out. Of hundreds of thousands of clones listed, about 80% are singletons. The germline gives CDR1 MDHEN, CDR2 SYDVKM. V was clipped by 8 bases and J by 9 bases, with 17 bases between them. This CDR3 has 13 residues. Sequences were obtained from PBMCs. The chain links TRBV28 to TRBJ1-5; D not resolved. The receptor comes from a girl aged 5 to 17 in good health and CMV-seronegative. In DNA form, the CDR3 reads TGTGCCAGCCTCCCGGTGGGTCGAGGGCCCCAGCATTTT. Translation: CASLPVGRGPQHF.